A single sample is the source of the 23 T cell receptor beta chains below, sequenced in a study of monozygotic twins with inflammatory bowel disease (dated by TCRdb to about 2019). Libraries were made using 5' RACE. Sequencing was carried out with an Illumina HiSeq 2500. TCRdb reprocessed the reads and lists each CDR3 protein sequence as a single entry, with no DNA. The sample table records 200,000 to 250,000 distinct CDR3 sequences. Less than 2% of the sample comes from the top ten. The source material was blood. These receptors all come from a human donor with ulcerative colitis or Crohn's disease, or a healthy co-twin of an affected twin (not recorded which).

The gene calls are TRBV20-1 and TRBJ2-1; TCRdb calls TRBD1, which cannot be checked without DNA. This CDR3 has 15 residues. Germline-derived CDR1 and CDR2 are DFQATT and SNEGSKA (reference sequence). The CDR3 region is CSAADRAPGINEQFF.

The chain carries TRBV12-3 or TRBV12-4 and TRBJ2-7; checking the TCRdb D call of TRBD1 is not possible without DNA. The CDR3 covers 15 residues. The CDR3 loop reads CASSLGAGTLYEQYF.

J is TRBJ1-4 and V is TRBV20-1; lacking DNA, the TRBD1 call made by TCRdb goes unchecked. This CDR3 contains 19 residues. Germline V gene sequence: CDR1 DFQATT, CDR2 SNEGSKA (reference sequence). CDR3 amino acids: CSAHQVPAGEWDLNEKLFF.

The V gene is TRBV6-5, the J gene TRBJ2-2; TCRdb indicates TRBD1, and absent DNA this call remains unverified. The CDR3 runs to 17 residues. Germline CDR1 is MNHEY and CDR2 is SVGAGI. CDR3 sequence reads: CASSSPFGGGASGELFF.

The rearrangement joins TRBV5-5 to TRBJ1-6; TCRdb's assignment of TRBD1 cannot be checked, as there is no DNA. The V gene's germline CDR1 is SGHKS and CDR2 YYEKEE (reference sequence). This CDR3 is 14 amino acids long. CDR3 sequence reads: CASSPIGTVVTLHF. Looking up the rest from reference TRBV5-5 and TRBJ1-6 gives the full variable domain: DAGVTQSPTHLIKTRGQQVTLRCSPISGHKSVSWYQQVLGQGPQFIFQYYEKEERGRGNFPDRFSARQFPNYSSELNVNALLLGDSALYLCASSPIGTVVTLHFGNGTRLTVT.

The rearrangement links TRBV7-9 to TRBJ2-3; TCRdb indicates TRBD2, and absent DNA this call remains unverified. This CDR3 spans 17 amino acids. The V gene's germline CDR1 is SEHNR and CDR2 FQNEAQ (reference sequence). The CDR3 loop reads CAIQSKATSGGTDTQYF. Together with reference TRBV7-9 and TRBJ2-3, the CDR3 gives the full variable domain: DTGVSQNPRHKITKRGQNVTFRCDPISEHNRLYWYRQTLGQGPEFLTYFQNEAQLEKSRLLSDRFSAERPKGSFSTLEIQRTEQGDSAMYLCAIQSKATSGGTDTQYFGPGTRLTVL.

The V gene is TRBV10-3, the J gene TRBJ2-2; the D gene TCRdb calls, TRBD1, cannot be checked with no DNA. This CDR3 is built from 14 residues. In germline, CDR1 is ENHRY, CDR2 SYGVKD. This CDR3 is CAIRGELNTGELFF.

The chain is built from TRBV11-2 and TRBJ2-1. CDR1 is SGHAT, CDR2 FQNNGV, per germline. The CDR3 is made up of 13 amino acids. The CDR3 sequence: CASSFDSNNEQFF.

The chain uses TRBV27 and TRBJ2-5. Germline-derived CDR1 and CDR2 are MNHEY and SMNVEV (reference sequence). This CDR3 has 14 amino acids. The CDR3 sequence: CASRTYLGEETQYF.

The rearrangement uses TRBV6-5 and TRBJ2-3; the TRBD1 assignment by TCRdb is unverifiable without DNA. In germline, CDR1 is MNHEY, CDR2 SVGAGI. CDR3 length: 15 residues. CDR3 in amino acids: CASSSGGGPADTQYF.

CDR3 protein: CASSFQGLVNTEAFF. This chain uses TRBV28 with TRBJ1-1. From germline, CDR1 is MDHEN and CDR2 SYDVKM. The CDR3 runs 15 residues.

This chain uses TRBV7-6 with TRBJ1-1. The CDR3 extends over 14 amino acids. Per the germline V gene, CDR1 is SGHVS and CDR2 is FNYEAQ. The CDR3: CASSLGFGNTEAFF.

The chain has TRBV5-1 and TRBJ1-1. Germline assignment: CDR1 SGHRS and CDR2 YFSETQ. This CDR3 contains 14 residues. The CDR3 reads CASSLAAGSTEAFF.

This chain connects TRBV28 to TRBJ2-7; absent DNA, TCRdb's TRBD1 call cannot be checked. The CDR3 has 14 amino acids. Per the germline V gene, CDR1 is MDHEN and CDR2 is SYDVKM. The CDR3 reads CASIRTGRKYEQYF. The full variable domain, with the rest looked up from reference TRBV28 and TRBJ2-7, is DVKVTQSSRYLVKRTGEKVFLECVQDMDHENMFWYRQDPGLGLRLIYFSYDVKMKEKGDIPEGYSVSREKKERFSLILESASTNQTSMYLCASIRTGRKYEQYFGPGTRLTVT.

The gene calls are TRBV6-5 and TRBJ2-1. Germline CDR1 MNHEY, CDR2 SVGAGI. This CDR3 region has 12 residues. The CDR3 protein is CASSLNYNEQFF.

V is TRBV5-1 and J is TRBJ2-5. This CDR3 spans 14 amino acids. Germline loops: CDR1 SGHRS, CDR2 YFSETQ. The CDR3 is CASSLVQFKETQYF.

The gene calls are TRBV24-1 and TRBJ2-2. CDR1 and CDR2 (germline): KGHDR, SFDVKD. This CDR3 spans 15 amino acids. This CDR3 is CATSDLGISPGELFF.

CDR3: CASSSASGGQPQHF. The chain employs TRBV11-2 and TRBJ1-5. This CDR3 has 14 amino acids. The germline V gene encodes CDR1 SGHAT and CDR2 FQNNGV.

This sequence joins TRBV7-9 and TRBJ1-3; the TRBD1 assignment by TCRdb is unverifiable without DNA. The CDR3 has 17 residues. CDR1 and CDR2 (germline): SEHNR, FQNEAQ (reference sequence). The CDR3 reads CASSRSGQANSGNTIYF.

This chain connects TRBV6-1 to TRBJ1-1; the D gene TCRdb calls, TRBD1, cannot be checked with no DNA. This CDR3 spans 12 amino acids. CDR1 and CDR2 (germline): MNHNS, SASEGT. CDR3: CASSDDRGRAFF.

J is TRBJ1-2 and V is TRBV14; with no DNA, the TCRdb D assignment of TRBD1 cannot be verified. Germline loops: CDR1 SGHDN, CDR2 FVKESK. The CDR3 is 17 amino acids. The CDR3 protein is CASSPRIQGSRNYGYTF.

The rearrangement joins TRBV20-1 to TRBJ1-5; TCRdb indicates TRBD1, and absent DNA this call remains unverified. This CDR3 has 14 amino acids. Germline assignment: CDR1 DFQATT and CDR2 SNEGSKA (reference sequence). The chain's CDR3 is CSAAPLGSNQPQHF.

This rearrangement joins TRBV29-1 to TRBJ1-5; the TCRdb D gene call, TRBD1, has no DNA to confirm it. CDR3 length equals 15 residues. Germline CDR1 and CDR2: SQVTM and ANQGSEA. CDR3 residues: CSVAYEGTVNQPQHF.